The clone carrying this TCR beta chain has a count of ten or more. Germline V gene lookup returns CDR1 KGHDR and CDR2 SFDVKD. V lost 9 bases and J 4 bases, leaving 19 bases between the germline ends. The length of the CDR3 is 15 residues. Every patient underwent thyroid surgery untreated. The data derive from a study of metastatic and nonmetastatic thyroid tumors. TCRdb reprocessed the PCR reads using MiXCR. The sample shows about 18,000 clones, less than 40% of them seen only once. This TCR was recovered from a male donor with papillary thyroid cancer or a benign thyroid nodule (not recorded which). Some clones in this sample may be carry-over from other donors' samples. The sequencing sample was made of tumor tissue. The V and J genes are TRBV24-1 and TRBJ2-3; the D gene is possibly TRBD2 (6 bases). CDR3 DNA: TGTGCCACCGGCCGAGGGACTTCACAATCAGATACGCAGTATTTT. Encoded protein: CATGRGTSQSDTQYF.